The 32 T cell receptor beta chains below all came from one sample that was sequenced in a study of blood T cells in healthy people across ages. Next came a second PCR, run for about 6 to 11 cycles, which used a sample-barcoded 5' primer along with a J-beta primer mix. TCRdb analysed the 5' RACE reads with MiXCR anew, one entry per CDR3 protein. The data hold some 1 million distinct CDR3 sequences, with 45% observed a single time. Material: blood. The receptor set was obtained from a woman in her sixties in good health.

This clonotype was detected once. V and J are TRBV20-1 and TRBJ2-5; 7 bases are a match to TRBD1. The CDR3 loop spans 15 amino acids. The V segment lost 4 bases and the J segment 4 bases; nucleotides outside the gene matches: 12. Germline CDR1 DFQATT, CDR2 SNEGSKA (reference sequence). As DNA, the CDR3 is TGCAGTGCTAACCGCCCGACAGGGACGCCAGAGACCCAGTACTTC. It codes for CSANRPTGTPETQYF.

This clonotype turned up a few times. The chain has TRBV10-3 and TRBJ2-7, with D possibly matching TRBD1 (5 bases). CDR3 length equals 14 residues. V gave up 4 bases and J gave up 1 base, with 11 bases separating them. Per the germline V gene, CDR1 is ENHRY and CDR2 is SYGVKD. CDR3: CAISGGRESYEQYF. CDR3 DNA sequence: TGTGCCATCAGTGGTGGCAGGGAATCCTACGAGCAGTACTTC.

This clonotype was recorded a few times. The rearrangement uses TRBV30 and TRBJ2-7, with D hard to call. Germline V gives CDR1 GTSNPN, CDR2 SVGIG (reference sequence). The V gene lost 4 bases and the J gene lost 0 bases, with 19 bases spanning the gap. The CDR3 contains 16 residues. This chain's CDR3 is CAWTLGSALSSYEQYF. The CDR3 DNA sequence: TGTGCCTGGACCTTAGGGTCCGCTCTGAGCTCCTACGAGCAGTACTTC.

The chain has TRBV25-1 and TRBJ1-1, with 7 bases matching TRBD1. This CDR3 has 13 residues. Germline V gives CDR1 MGHDK, CDR2 SYGVNS. V gave up 6 bases and J gave up 6 bases; unmatched junction bases: 7. In DNA, the CDR3 is TGTGCCAGCAGCCGAACAGGGGTTGCTGAAGCTTTCTTT. Residues: CASSRTGVAEAFF.

The CDR3 DNA reads as TGCGCCAGCAGCCAAGAAATCGGGGGGCTTGGGTACGAGCAGTACTTC. It encodes CASSQEIGGLGYEQYF. The rearrangement joins TRBV4-1 to TRBJ2-7, with a possible D match to TRBD2 (7 bases). There are 16 residues in the CDR3. Germline V lookup: CDR1 MGHRA, CDR2 YSYEKL. Trimming took off 0 bases at V and 4 bases at J, with 16 bases between the two ends.

This clonotype was seen a few times. CDR3 in DNA: TGTGCCAGCAGCTTAGGAGAGGACTACCAAGAGACCCAGTACTTC. It translates to CASSLGEDYQETQYF. The J gene is TRBJ2-5, the V gene TRBV11-1; TRBD2 is a possible D gene (5 bases). Per germline, CDR1 SGHAT and CDR2 FQDESV (reference sequence). This CDR3 region has 15 residues. Trimming cost V 1 base and J 0 bases, with 9 bases left between them.

The V gene is TRBV27, the J gene TRBJ2-7; TRBD1 aligns across 10 bases. The trim removed 2 bases at V and 2 bases at J, leaving 6 bases unmatched. The CDR3 is made up of 16 amino acids. CDR1 MNHEY and CDR2 SMNVEV come from the germline V gene (reference sequence). This CDR3 reads CASSLRDRGRTYEQYF. In DNA form, the CDR3 reads TGTGCCAGCAGTTTACGGGACAGGGGAAGGACCTACGAGCAGTACTTC.

This clonotype has only a few counts. The chain joins TRBV7-3 to TRBJ2-2; maybe TRBD2 (6 bases). Germline lookup yields CDR1 SGHTA and CDR2 FQGTGA. V shed 7 bases and J shed 0 bases, with 9 bases lying between them. The CDR3 spans 14 residues. CDR3 region: CASKGLTNTGELFF. The CDR3 DNA reads TGTGCCAGCAAGGGACTGACGAACACCGGGGAGCTGTTTTTT. The variable domain in full, with the rest retrieved from reference TRBV7-3 and TRBJ2-2, is GAGVSQTPSNKVTEKGKYVELRCDPISGHTALYWYRQSLGQGPEFLIYFQGTGAADDSGLPNDRFFAVRPEGSVSTLKIQRTERGDSAVYLCASKGLTNTGELFFGEGSRLTVL.

This clonotype appeared a few times. The chain recombines TRBV4-2 with TRBJ2-5; D gene ambiguous. V lost 1 base and J lost 4, with 13 bases in between. Looked up from germline, CDR1 is LGHNA and CDR2 is YNFKEQ. This CDR3 is 15 amino acids long. The CDR3 bases are TGTGCCAGCAGCCAAGTAGTGGGGAAAGGAGAGACCCAGTACTTC. Encoded protein: CASSQVVGKGETQYF.

The rearrangement uses TRBV27 and TRBJ2-1, with 9 bases aligning to TRBD2. Germline V lookup: CDR1 MNHEY, CDR2 SMNVEV (reference sequence). The CDR3 length is 19 residues. The V and J ends lost 6 bases and 1 base, in that order; junction bases with no gene match: 16. Written as DNA, the CDR3 is TGTGCCAGCAGGGAAAGGTCTCTAGCGGGACTCGTTTCCTACAATGAGCAGTTCTTC. It is translated as CASRERSLAGLVSYNEQFF.

This clonotype was detected a few times. The chain is built from TRBV2 and TRBJ2-1, with D possibly matching TRBD2 (7 bases). Between the trimmed V and J ends, which lost 10 bases and 10 bases, there was a span of 20 bases. CDR3 length equals 13 residues. Germline V CDR1 and CDR2: SNHLY, FYNNEI. In DNA form, the CDR3 reads TGTGCCAACTTCCGGGGAGGGGGATGGGAGCAGTTCTTC. Translation: CANFRGGGWEQFF.

This clonotype has just a few counts. The chain uses TRBV30 and TRBJ1-2, with D unresolved. This CDR3 contains 13 residues. Germline V gene lookup returns CDR1 GTSNPN and CDR2 SVGIG (reference sequence). V was clipped by 0 bases and J by 2 bases, with 7 bases between them. The CDR3 DNA is TGTGCCTGGAGTGTACATGGAAACTATGGCTACACCTTC. Its translation is CAWSVHGNYGYTF.

The V gene is TRBV7-9, the J gene TRBJ2-5; TRBD2 matches 7 bases. This CDR3 contains 14 residues. J gave up 2 bases and V 10 bases, and 10 bases lay outside the gene matches. Germline values: CDR1 SEHNR, CDR2 FQNEAQ (reference sequence). CDR3 in amino acids: CATVRERGQETQYF. In nucleotides, the CDR3 is TGTGCCACAGTGCGGGAGAGGGGACAAGAGACCCAGTACTTC.

In this sample, this clonotype turned up a few times. CDR3: CTVRGLDTDTQYF. CDR3 coding DNA: TGCACAGTGAGGGGGTTAGACACAGATACGCAGTATTTT. The chain carries TRBV29-1 and TRBJ2-3; perhaps TRBD1 as D (6 bases). The CDR3 is 13 amino acids. The germline V gene has CDR1 SQVTM and CDR2 ANQGSEA.

This chain uses TRBV27 with TRBJ1-2; TRBD1 aligns across 7 bases. This CDR3 region has 13 residues. Losses at the gene ends were 6 bases for V and 6 bases for J; bases not matched to a gene: 7. Germline values: CDR1 MNHEY, CDR2 SMNVEV (reference sequence). The CDR3 nucleotides read TGTGCCAGCAGGCCCGACAGGGTCCATGGCTACACCTTC. Translation: CASRPDRVHGYTF.

The V and J genes are TRBV5-1 and TRBJ2-7, with D unresolved. This CDR3 has 15 amino acids. V was pared by 1 base and J by 3 bases, with 14 bases between. Germline V gene data show CDR1 as SGHRS and CDR2 as YFSETQ. The CDR3 loop reads CASSLTQSRHYEQYF. CDR3 coding DNA: TGCGCCAGCAGCTTGACTCAGTCCAGACACTACGAGCAGTACTTC.

The V and J genes are TRBV12-3 or TRBV12-4 and TRBJ1-1; 8 nucleotides agree with TRBD1. The CDR3 sequence is 13 residues long. With V trimmed by 6 bases and J by 6 bases, 6 bases remained unmatched. The CDR3 region is CASSLTGVPEAFF. Written as DNA, the CDR3 is TGTGCCAGCAGCTTGACAGGGGTCCCTGAAGCTTTCTTT.

The chain is built from TRBV28 and TRBJ2-7; 11 bases are shared with TRBD2. This CDR3 contains 16 residues. The trim removed 6 bases at V and 4 bases at J, leaving 11 bases unmatched. Germline V gene lookup returns CDR1 MDHEN and CDR2 SYDVKM. CDR3 nucleotides: TGTGCCAGCAGACAACCGGGACTAGCGGAGACTTACGAGCAGTACTTC. Translated: CASRQPGLAETYEQYF.

The chain combines TRBV20-1 with TRBJ2-4; D unresolved. TRBJ2-7 matches the DNA end more closely, so the J call is doubtful. Germline V lookup: CDR1 DFQATT, CDR2 SNEGSKA (reference sequence). The CDR3 totals 13 residues. CDR3 coding DNA: TGCAGTGCTAGTCCCCTCCACCTGCCCGAGCAGTACTTC. Amino acids: CSASPLHLPEQYF.

The V and J genes are TRBV7-2 and TRBJ2-7, with unresolved D. V was trimmed by 3 bases and J by 5 bases, leaving 8 bases between them. This CDR3 region has 12 residues. Germline V CDR1 and CDR2: SGHTA, FQGNSA. DNA of the CDR3: TGTGCCAGCAGCTTCATTTGGGACGAGCAGTACTTC. It yields the protein CASSFIWDEQYF.

This clonotype occurred a few times. The rearrangement uses TRBV21-1 and TRBJ2-7; the table assigns TRBD1, which was not confirmed against the DNA. TRBV21-1 is a known pseudogene. This CDR3 region has 13 residues. The CDR3 protein is CASTYRVLYEQYF. DNA for the CDR3: TGTGCCAGCACCTACAGGGTCCTCTACGAGCAGTACTTC.

The chain joins TRBV3-1 to TRBJ1-5; D is unresolved. Looked up from germline, CDR1 is LGHDT and CDR2 is YNNKEL (reference sequence). The CDR3 runs to 14 residues. Trimming took 1 base from V and 7 from J, leaving 11 bases between them. CDR3 in amino acids: CASSQGTDRQPQHF. CDR3 DNA: TGTGCCAGCAGCCAAGGGACTGACCGGCAGCCCCAGCATTTT. Supplemented by reference TRBV3-1 and TRBJ1-5, the full variable domain reads DTAVSQTPKYLVTQMGNDKSIKCEQNLGHDTMYWYKQDSKKFLKIMFSYNNKELIINETVPNRFSPKSPDKAHLNLHINSLELGDSAVYFCASSQGTDRQPQHFGDGTRLSIL.

This clonotype was found once. CDR3 in DNA: TGCGCCAGCAGCCAAGAGTCACTCAGGGAATACGAGCAGTACTTC. Protein product: CASSQESLREYEQYF. This chain joins TRBV4-1 and TRBJ2-7; maybe TRBD1 (5 bases). The CDR3 extends over 15 amino acids. The germline gives CDR1 MGHRA, CDR2 YSYEKL. Trimming shortened V by 0 bases and J by 4 bases, and 13 bases separated the two germline ends.

The chain carries TRBV6-5 and TRBJ2-5; weak D call: TRBD2 (6 bases). The end of the DNA fits TRBJ2-7 better, so the J call may be wrong. The CDR3 has 14 residues. Germline V lookup: CDR1 MNHEY, CDR2 SVGAGI. CDR3 amino acids: CASSTPGGGYEQYF. CDR3 DNA: TGTGCCAGCAGTACCCCCGGGGGTGGGTACGAGCAGTACTTC.

This clonotype was recorded a few times. The chain is built from TRBV9 and TRBJ2-3; D is perhaps TRBD1 (5 bases). CDR3 size: 15 residues. Trimming took 4 bases from V and 2 from J, leaving 14 bases between them. CDR1 is SGDLS and CDR2 is YYNGEE in the germline V gene. This chain's CDR3 is CASSRRTGPTDTQYF. CDR3 bases: TGTGCCAGCAGCCGACGCACAGGACCCACAGATACGCAGTATTTT.

The V and J genes are TRBV7-9 and TRBJ2-7, with D possibly being TRBD1 (5 bases). The CDR3 has 15 amino acids. The germline CDR1 and CDR2 sequences are SEHNR and FQNEAQ (reference sequence). V was clipped by 5 bases and J by 5 bases, with 19 bases between them. The CDR3 here is CASSLRGSQLNEQYF. The CDR3 coding sequence is TGTGCCAGCAGCCTTAGGGGAAGCCAGCTTAACGAGCAGTACTTC.

V is TRBV20-1 and J is TRBJ2-1; 9 bases are shared with TRBD1. V shed 4 bases, J shed 8 bases, and the junction held 12 bases outside the gene matches. CDR3 length: 15 residues. The germline CDR1 and CDR2 sequences are DFQATT and SNEGSKA (reference sequence). In nucleotides, the CDR3 is TGCAGTGCTAAAAACAGGGGGCGGACGAGGGATGAGCAGTTCTTC. This translates into CSAKNRGRTRDEQFF.

Remarks on this clonotype: This may be a read error: a much more frequent sequence differs by one nucleotide. This chain joins TRBV7-2 and TRBJ1-5, with D uncertain. The tail of the sequence fits TRBJ2-3 better, so the J call may be wrong. This CDR3 spans 13 amino acids. Germline V gene lookup returns CDR1 SGHTA and CDR2 FQGNSA. The CDR3 sequence: CASSTRNNQPQYF. The CDR3 nucleotides read TGTGCCAGCAGCACCCGGAACAATCAGCCCCAGTATTTT.

The chain employs TRBV7-8 and TRBJ2-7, with D maybe TRBD1 (7 bases). CDR1 SGHVS and CDR2 FQNEAQ come from the germline V gene. This CDR3 has 16 amino acids. Trimming left V 2 bases short and J 6 bases short, with 20 bases between. CDR3 nucleotides: TGTGCCAGCAGCTTACCGGAGGGGGCGCCTATATTCGAGCAGTACTTC. Amino acids: CASSLPEGAPIFEQYF. Variable domain in full (rest from reference TRBV7-8 and TRBJ2-7): GAGVSQSPRYKVAKRGQDVALRCDPISGHVSLFWYQQALGQGPEFLTYFQNEAQLDKSGLPSDRFFAERPEGSVSTLKIQRTQQEDSAVYLCASSLPEGAPIFEQYFGPGTRLTVT.

The gene calls are TRBV27 and TRBJ2-7, with a possible D match to TRBD1 (5 bases). The CDR3 sequence is 14 residues long. The germline V gene encodes CDR1 MNHEY and CDR2 SMNVEV (reference sequence). Deletions cut 7 bases from V and 0 bases from J, with 13 bases between. CDR3 region: CASKSTASSYEQYF. The CDR3 DNA reads as TGTGCCAGCAAGTCGACAGCAAGCTCCTACGAGCAGTACTTC.

Ten or more counts support this clonotype. V usage is TRBV9 and J usage is TRBJ2-5, with 7 bases matching TRBD1. After removal of 3 bases from V and 2 bases from J, the junction contained 1 base not matched to a gene. The germline V gene has CDR1 SGDLS and CDR2 YYNGEE. This CDR3 has 13 amino acids. The CDR3 coding sequence is TGTGCCAGCAGCGAGGGACAGCAAGAGACCCAGTACTTC. Its translation: CASSEGQQETQYF.

The chain carries TRBV27 and TRBJ2-1; maybe TRBD1 (5 bases). This CDR3 has 12 amino acids. V lost 5 bases, J lost 9 bases, and 11 bases lay in between. Germline CDR1 MNHEY, CDR2 SMNVEV (reference sequence). The chain's CDR3 is CASSRRGVEQFF. DNA for the CDR3: TGTGCCAGCAGTCGAAGGGGTGTTGAGCAGTTCTTC.